These 10 T cell receptor beta chains were all obtained from the same sample, sequenced in a study of shared clonotypes between healthy human individuals. The repertoire was sequenced with immunoSEQ multiplex PCR; TCRdb's copy has only in-frame clones and lacks some. The sample consists of around 1.1 million clones, around three quarters of them appearing once. The sample consisted of memory CD4+ T cells from PBMCs. The sample's subset: CD45RA-negative fraction. The receptors originated from a man aged 18 to 35 in good health. Some clones in this sample may be carry-over from other donors' samples.

The chain recombines TRBV23-1 with TRBJ2-1; TRBD1 aligns across 7 bases. TRBV23-1 counts as an open reading frame of uncertain function. The CDR3 is 16 amino acids. With 8 bases clipped from V and 0 bases from J, the junction kept 10 bases outside the gene matches. The CDR3 nucleotides read TGCGCCAGCTCCTGCCCGGGACAGAGCTCCTACAATGAGCAGTTCTTC. Translated: CASSCPGQSSYNEQFF.

CDR3 nucleotide sequence: TGCGCCAGCAGCCAAGGGACTAGCGGGAGTGACACCGGGGAGCTGTTTTTT. It codes for CASSQGTSGSDTGELFF. The chain joins TRBV4-1 to TRBJ2-2, with 13 bases fitting TRBD2. This CDR3 region has 17 residues. CDR1 is MGHRA, CDR2 YSYEKL, per germline. Trimming at V came to 1 base and at J to 3 bases, leaving 2 bases not matched to a gene.

The CDR3 here is CASIQNRDLLGDTEAFF. The CDR3 coding sequence is TGTGCCAGCATCCAAAACCGGGACCTTCTGGGGGACACTGAAGCTTTCTTT. V and J are TRBV11-1 and TRBJ1-1; tentative D call: TRBD1 (5 bases). The CDR3 runs to 17 residues. Germline CDR1 reads SGHAT; CDR2 reads FQDESV (reference sequence). Trimming cost V 7 bases and J 3 bases, with 24 bases left between them. Drawing the rest from reference TRBV11-1 and TRBJ1-1, the complete variable domain is EAEVAQSPRYKITEKSQAVAFWCDPISGHATLYWYRQILGQGPELLVQFQDESVVDDSQLPKDRFSAERLKGVDSTLKIQPAELGDSAMYLCASIQNRDLLGDTEAFFGQGTRLTVV.

V is TRBV28 and J is TRBJ2-7; D remains unclear. Germline V gives CDR1 MDHEN, CDR2 SYDVKM. Trimming cost V 2 bases and J 6 bases, with 8 bases left between them. The CDR3 has 12 residues. CDR3 residues: CASSLAPLEQYF. In DNA, the CDR3 is TGTGCCAGCAGTTTAGCCCCTCTCGAGCAGTACTTC.

The gene calls are TRBV2 and TRBJ1-2, with unresolved D. V shed 8 bases and J shed 6 bases, with 10 bases lying between them. The CDR3 length is 11 residues. Germline V lookup: CDR1 SNHLY, CDR2 FYNNEI. Written as DNA, the CDR3 is TGTGCCAGCGGAGACCGGAATGGCTACACCTTC. Translation gives CASGDRNGYTF.

In DNA, the CDR3 is TGTGCCAGCAGTTTAGATAGCGGGAGCTCCTACGAGCAGTACTTC. Translation gives CASSLDSGSSYEQYF. The chain combines TRBV27 with TRBJ2-7, with 9 positions matching TRBD2. This CDR3 is 15 amino acids long. CDR1 is MNHEY and CDR2 is SMNVEV in the germline V gene (reference sequence). After removal of 2 bases from V and 0 bases from J, the junction contained 2 bases not matched to a gene.

The chain recombines TRBV6-5 with TRBJ1-5; D possibly corresponds to TRBD1 (5 bases). Per the germline V gene, CDR1 is MNHEY and CDR2 is SVGAGI. Trimming took off 6 bases at V and 6 bases at J, with 15 bases between the two ends. The CDR3 has 14 amino acids. CDR3 amino acids: CASSPWAGRQPQHF. The CDR3 bases are TGTGCCAGCAGCCCTTGGGCAGGGCGTCAGCCCCAGCATTTT.

This sequence joins TRBV5-1 and TRBJ1-1; 9 nucleotides agree with TRBD1. The V gene's germline CDR1 is SGHRS and CDR2 YFSETQ. Trimming removed 0 bases from V and 3 bases from J; junction bases left unmatched: 0. The CDR3 contains 14 residues. DNA of the CDR3: TGCGCCAGCAGCTTGGGGGACAGGGACACTGAAGCTTTCTTT. Protein product: CASSLGDRDTEAFF. Combining the CDR3 with reference TRBV5-1 and TRBJ1-1 gives the whole variable domain KAGVTQTPRYLIKTRGQQVTLSCSPISGHRSVSWYQQTPGQGLQFLFEYFSETQRNKGNFPGRFSGRQFSNSRSEMNVSTLELGDSALYLCASSLGDRDTEAFFGQGTRLTVV.

The V gene is TRBV28, the J gene TRBJ2-2, with D tentatively TRBD1 (6 bases). Deletions cut 6 bases from V and 2 bases from J, with 40 bases between. The CDR3 consists of 24 residues. Germline CDR1 reads MDHEN; CDR2 reads SYDVKM. The CDR3 loop is CASSYTNLYAVLQGTQINTGELFF. For the CDR3, the DNA is TGTGCCAGCAGCTACACTAACCTTTATGCGGTCCTACAGGGAACCCAGATAAACACCGGGGAGCTGTTTTTT.

This chain joins TRBV6-6 and TRBJ1-1, with TRBD1 matching 7 bases. Germline V lookup: CDR1 MNHNY, CDR2 SVGAGI (reference sequence). This CDR3 is built from 14 residues. J gave up 6 bases and V 0 bases, and 4 bases lay outside the gene matches. The CDR3: CASSYSRGLAEAFF. DNA for the CDR3: TGTGCCAGCAGTTACTCCAGGGGGTTGGCTGAAGCTTTCTTT.